These 30 T cell receptor beta chains were all obtained from the same sample, sequenced in a study of beta chain features in type 1 diabetes. Sequencing targeted expressed TCRB transcripts, as all isolated RNA had been reverse transcribed. Method: immunoSEQ multiplex PCR; TCRdb's copy keeps in-frame clones and lacks some. There are around 400,000 clones in the sample; roughly 16% occur only once, and around 0.02% lies in the top ten. Input material: naive CD4+ T cells from blood. These receptor sequences come from a woman younger than 35 in good health.

This clone was seen only a few times. The genes are TRBV28 and TRBJ2-1; weak D call: TRBD2 (6 bases). This CDR3 region has 14 residues. Germline V lookup: CDR1 MDHEN, CDR2 SYDVKM. The V end was cut by 7 bases, the J end by 1 base, with 11 bases between. In nucleotides, the CDR3 is TGTGCCAGCACCAGACTAGTTTCCTACAATGAGCAGTTCTTC. Residues: CASTRLVSYNEQFF. The full variable domain, completed using reference TRBV28 and TRBJ2-1, is DVKVTQSSRYLVKRTGEKVFLECVQDMDHENMFWYRQDPGLGLRLIYFSYDVKMKEKGDIPEGYSVSREKKERFSLILESASTNQTSMYLCASTRLVSYNEQFFGPGTRLTVL.

The V call is TRBV18, the J call TRBJ2-4; possible D gene TRBD1, 5 bases. V was clipped by 3 bases and J by 12 bases, with 12 bases between them. Germline V CDR1 and CDR2: KGHSH, LQKENI. The CDR3 spans 12 residues. CDR3: CASSPSDKNQYF. DNA for the CDR3: TGTGCCAGCTCACCTTCGGACAAAAATCAGTACTTC. The variable domain in full, completed from reference TRBV18 and TRBJ2-4, reads NAGVMQNPRHLVRRRGQEARLRCSPMKGHSHVYWYRQLPEEGLKFMVYLQKENIIDESGMPKERFSAEFPKEGPSILRIQQVVRGDSAAYFCASSPSDKNQYFGAGTRLSVL.

This clone was observed a handful of times. V is TRBV28 and J is TRBJ2-7; TRBD2 is a possible D gene (6 bases). Per the germline V gene, CDR1 is MDHEN and CDR2 is SYDVKM. V shed 5 bases and J shed 2 bases, with 13 bases lying between them. The CDR3 has 14 amino acids. CDR3 bases: TGTGCCAGCAGTGCACAACCGGGAGCCTACGAGCAGTACTTC. Encoded protein: CASSAQPGAYEQYF.

The CDR3 DNA reads as TGTGCCAGCTCACCGGTCGGCTCCTACGAGCAGTACTTC. Residues: CASSPVGSYEQYF. The V call is TRBV18, the J call TRBJ2-7, with no clear D. The length of the CDR3 is 13 residues. V was pared by 3 bases and J by 0 bases, with 6 bases between. From germline, CDR1 is KGHSH and CDR2 LQKENI.

This clone was seen only a few times. V is TRBV19 and J is TRBJ2-3; no clear D gene. The CDR3 loop spans 14 amino acids. The V end was cut by 3 bases, the J end by 0 bases, with 7 bases between. Germline CDR1 reads LNHDA; CDR2 reads SQIVND (reference sequence). CDR3 in DNA: TGTGCCAGTAGTATGAGGCGGAGCACAGATACGCAGTATTTT. Amino acids: CASSMRRSTDTQYF.

This chain joins TRBV4-2 and TRBJ2-7; D possibly corresponds to TRBD2 (5 bases). CDR1 is LGHNA, CDR2 YNFKEQ, per germline. The V gene lost 2 bases and the J gene lost 3 bases, with 8 bases spanning the gap. The CDR3 length is 13 residues. The CDR3 region has the DNA TGTGCCAGCAGCCAACCCGGACTCTACGAGCAGTACTTC. Translating gives CASSQPGLYEQYF.

The table lists this clone with a few counts. The chain has TRBV7-2 and TRBJ2-2; maybe TRBD1 (5 bases). There are 15 residues in the CDR3. V was shortened by 7 bases and J by 5 bases, with 17 bases between the two germline ends. CDR1 and CDR2 from the germline V gene are SGHTA and FQGNSA. As DNA, the CDR3 is TGTGCCAGCACCCCCGATGCAGGGTGGACCGGGGAGCTGTTTTTT. Its protein product is CASTPDAGWTGELFF.

This clone was seen a handful of times. The chain uses TRBV2 and TRBJ1-2; 7 bases line up with TRBD1. Germline V gives CDR1 SNHLY, CDR2 FYNNEI. The length of the CDR3 is 14 residues. J lost 4 bases, V lost 5 bases, and 7 bases had no gene match. The CDR3 bases are TGTGCCAGCAGTCTAGACAGGGACGCCTATGGCTACACCTTC. This gives the protein CASSLDRDAYGYTF.

There are a few counts of this clone. The genes are TRBV5-1 and TRBJ2-4; 12 positions agree with TRBD2. V lost 0 bases and J lost 1; bases outside the gene matches: 8. The CDR3 is 19 amino acids. Germline lookup yields CDR1 SGHRS and CDR2 YFSETQ. The chain's CDR3 is CASSLAPLAGGLAKNIQYF. The CDR3 DNA is TGCGCCAGCAGCTTGGCCCCCCTAGCGGGAGGGCTGGCCAAAAACATTCAGTACTTC.

A few counts support this clone. The gene calls are TRBV5-1 and TRBJ2-3; 9 bases align to TRBD2. The CDR3 spans 15 residues. Germline V gene data show CDR1 as SGHRS and CDR2 as YFSETQ. J lost 5 bases, V lost 0 bases, and 4 bases had no gene match. The CDR3 loop is CASSLGLAEQDTQYF. The CDR3 DNA reads as TGCGCCAGCAGCTTGGGACTAGCGGAACAAGATACGCAGTATTTT.

The gene calls are TRBV7-9 and TRBJ1-5; D may be TRBD1 (5 bases). Germline lookup yields CDR1 SEHNR and CDR2 FQNEAQ (reference sequence). The CDR3 length is 16 residues. Trimming removed 5 bases at V and 4 bases at J, with 18 bases between. In nucleotides, the CDR3 is TGTGCCAGCAGCCGTGATCGGGACGGGAGAAATCAGCCCCAGCATTTT. Its protein product is CASSRDRDGRNQPQHF.

This clone was observed a handful of times. Other DNA sequences within the sample encode an identical CDR3. The chain recombines TRBV28 with TRBJ2-1; 8 bases agree with TRBD2. The CDR3 covers 16 residues. The ends lost 4 bases at V and 1 base at J; junction bases unmatched: 6. Per germline, CDR1 MDHEN and CDR2 SYDVKM. DNA of the CDR3: TGTGCCAGCAGTTCACCAACTAGCGGTTCCTACAATGAGCAGTTCTTC. It yields the protein CASSSPTSGSYNEQFF.

This chain uses TRBV6-5 with TRBJ1-2; D is perhaps TRBD1 (5 bases). Trimming pared 0 bases from V and 3 bases from J, leaving 11 bases between. Germline CDR1 and CDR2: MNHEY and SVGAGI. This CDR3 contains 15 residues. The CDR3 protein is CASSYSRRGHYGYTF. CDR3 DNA sequence: TGTGCCAGCAGTTACTCCAGGCGGGGCCACTATGGCTACACCTTC.

In its sample, this clone was seen a few times. The rearrangement joins TRBV28 to TRBJ2-5; TRBD2 aligns across 7 bases. Germline V CDR1 and CDR2: MDHEN, SYDVKM. This CDR3 contains 12 residues. The CDR3 sequence is CASERDQETQYF. CDR3 bases: TGTGCTTCCGAGCGGGATCAAGAGACCCAGTACTTC.

This clone occurred a few times. This chain links TRBV29-1 with TRBJ1-2; D perhaps matches TRBD1 (6 bases). CDR3 length: 13 amino acids. V was trimmed by 3 bases and J by 2 bases, leaving 10 bases between them. Looked up from germline, CDR1 is SQVTM and CDR2 is ANQGSEA. CDR3 in DNA: TGCAGCGTTGAGGCTACAGGGAACTATGGCTACACCTTC. It translates to CSVEATGNYGYTF.

To note about this clone: The sample carries other DNA sequences with the same CDR3. This chain uses TRBV5-1 with TRBJ1-5; D is unclear. The CDR3 is 13 amino acids. V shed 2 bases and J shed 2 bases, with 5 bases lying between them. Germline CDR1 SGHRS, CDR2 YFSETQ. The CDR3 reads CASSFEGNQPQHF. DNA for the CDR3: TGCGCCAGCAGCTTCGAGGGCAATCAGCCCCAGCATTTT.

This clone appeared a few times. The gene calls are TRBV9 and TRBJ2-1; D not resolved. Germline lookup yields CDR1 SGDLS and CDR2 YYNGEE. CDR3 length equals 12 residues. Trimming took off 0 bases at V and 10 bases at J, with 8 bases between the two ends. Here the CDR3 reads CASSVGLEEQFF. The CDR3 DNA follows: TGTGCCAGCAGCGTAGGTCTGGAGGAGCAGTTCTTC.

This chain joins TRBV27 and TRBJ2-3; the D gene is possibly TRBD1 (5 bases). Germline V CDR1 and CDR2: MNHEY, SMNVEV (reference sequence). V lost 3 bases and J 14 bases, leaving 15 bases between the germline ends. This CDR3 spans 12 amino acids. CDR3 loop: CASSFTPGLGYF. In DNA, the CDR3 is TGTGCCAGCAGTTTCACCCCAGGGTTGGGGTATTTT.

V gene TRBV7-2 combines with J gene TRBJ2-7, with 7 bases identical to TRBD2. CDR1 SGHTA and CDR2 FQGNSA come from the germline V gene. The V segment lost 3 bases and the J segment 2 bases; nucleotides outside the gene matches: 10. The CDR3 sequence is 16 residues long. The CDR3 DNA is TGTGCCAGCAGCTTCGGTGGGGGAGGGATAGCCTACGAGCAGTACTTC. Protein sequence: CASSFGGGGIAYEQYF.

V gene TRBV5-6 combines with J gene TRBJ2-7; tentative D call: TRBD1 (6 bases). Germline CDR1 and CDR2: SGHDT and YYEEEE. Trimming took off 2 bases at V and 4 bases at J, with 13 bases between the two ends. This CDR3 has 14 residues. The CDR3 here is CASSLQGMEYEQYF. Here the CDR3 DNA reads TGTGCCAGCAGCTTACAGGGAATGGAGTACGAGCAGTACTTC.

This sequence joins TRBV7-2 and TRBJ2-2; D remains ambiguous. CDR1 and CDR2 (germline): SGHTA, FQGNSA. V lost 0 bases to trimming and J lost 7 bases, with 6 bases between them. The CDR3 totals 13 residues. The CDR3 coding sequence is TGTGCCAGCAGCTTAGCCGCGGTCGGGGAGCTGTTTTTT. It encodes CASSLAAVGELFF.

The chain is built from TRBV2 and TRBJ2-1; the D is unclear. The CDR3 spans 15 residues. Trimming stripped 6 bases from V and 10 bases from J, with 22 bases between. Germline V gives CDR1 SNHLY, CDR2 FYNNEI. CDR3 loop: CASRLLVASSSEQFF. The CDR3 nucleotides read TGTGCCAGCAGGCTCCTGGTGGCTAGTTCCTCCGAGCAGTTCTTC.

The chain employs TRBV28 and TRBJ1-2; the match to TRBD1 covers 11 bases. This CDR3 region has 17 residues. The V segment lost 1 base and the J segment 2 bases; nucleotides outside the gene matches: 6. The germline CDR1 and CDR2 sequences are MDHEN and SYDVKM. CDR3 sequence reads: CASSLSAGTGGNYGYTF. The CDR3 nucleotides are TGTGCCAGCAGTTTATCGGCCGGGACAGGGGGAAACTATGGCTACACCTTC.

This clone was seen a few times. The V and J genes are TRBV7-2 and TRBJ2-7; 7 positions match TRBD2. V shed 5 bases, J shed 5 bases, and the junction held 3 bases outside the gene matches. Germline V gene sequence: CDR1 SGHTA, CDR2 FQGNSA. This CDR3 comprises 12 residues. The CDR3 DNA follows: TGTGCCAGCAGCCGCAGCGGGAACGAGCAGTACTTC. It is translated as CASSRSGNEQYF.

This clone was seen only a few times. The rearrangement links TRBV7-3 to TRBJ2-7; D is possibly TRBD2 (7 bases). This CDR3 has 15 amino acids. Between the trimmed V and J ends, which lost 5 bases and 2 bases, there was a span of 16 bases. Germline V gives CDR1 SGHTA, CDR2 FQGTGA. The CDR3, as DNA: TGTGCCAGCAGCAGCCCGAAGGGGGGGACCTACGAGCAGTACTTC. Its protein is CASSSPKGGTYEQYF. Drawing the rest from reference TRBV7-3 and TRBJ2-7, the complete variable domain is GAGVSQTPSNKVTEKGKYVELRCDPISGHTALYWYRQSLGQGPEFLIYFQGTGAADDSGLPNDRFFAVRPEGSVSTLKIQRTERGDSAVYLCASSSPKGGTYEQYFGPGTRLTVT.

The genes are TRBV9 and TRBJ1-2; D unresolved. CDR3 size: 13 residues. Germline V gives CDR1 SGDLS, CDR2 YYNGEE. V dropped 0 bases and J dropped 8 bases, with 11 bases sitting between them. As DNA, the CDR3 is TGTGCCAGCAGCGTAGACGGGTTTGAGGGCTACACCTTC. Translation gives CASSVDGFEGYTF.

This clone appeared a few times. V is TRBV28 and J is TRBJ2-7; D unclear. Germline CDR1 and CDR2: MDHEN and SYDVKM. Between the trimmed V and J ends, which lost 5 bases and 2 bases, there was a span of 10 bases. There are 13 residues in the CDR3. The DNA of the CDR3 is TGTGCCAGCAGTCTACCGCCGACCTACGAGCAGTACTTC. It codes for CASSLPPTYEQYF.

This clone has a handful of counts. This chain uses TRBV21-1 with TRBJ2-7; the table's D call, TRBD2, was not checked against the DNA. TRBV21-1 is designated a pseudogene. The CDR3 runs to 17 residues. CDR3 in amino acids: CASSKAPRGMGIYEQYF. The CDR3 DNA follows: TGTGCCAGCAGCAAAGCCCCACGGGGGATGGGGATCTACGAGCAGTACTTC.

The rearrangement joins TRBV15 to TRBJ2-1; 8 bases fit TRBD1. Germline V lookup: CDR1 LNHNV, CDR2 YYDKDF (reference sequence). The V segment lost 1 base and the J segment 8 bases; nucleotides outside the gene matches: 10. This CDR3 comprises 16 residues. The CDR3 sequence: CATSRAQGGLGDEQFF. Here the CDR3 DNA reads TGTGCCACCAGCAGAGCACAGGGGGGCTTAGGCGATGAGCAGTTCTTC.

This clone has a single count. This sample includes further DNA sequences coding for the same CDR3. The chain employs TRBV15 and TRBJ1-1; D is perhaps TRBD1 (6 bases). V shed 3 bases and J shed 1 base, with 9 bases lying between them. CDR3 length: 14 amino acids. Germline CDR1 reads LNHNV; CDR2 reads YYDKDF (reference sequence). The CDR3 sequence is CATSRDRRNTEAFF. CDR3 DNA: TGTGCCACCAGCAGGGACAGACGGAACACTGAAGCTTTCTTT.